The 8 T cell receptor beta chains in this list originate from one sample, sequenced in a study of Graves' ophthalmopathy and Graves' hyperthyroidism. Amplification of TCR beta CDR3 regions used RNA transcripts. RT-PCR was first run with HTBI primers, then multiplex PCR in a second round. Using its own MiXCR run on the multiplex PCR reads, TCRdb lists one record per CDR3 protein. The table records hundreds of thousands of distinct CDR3 sequences, 22% of them present only once. The sequencing sample was made of peripheral blood. The source is a woman aged 18 to 35 with stable Graves' hyperthyroidism. Some clones in this sample may be carry-over from other donors' samples.

This clonotype was counted many times. V gene TRBV7-9 combines with J gene TRBJ2-7; 14 positions match TRBD2. With V trimmed by 0 bases and J by 5 bases, 3 bases remained unmatched. The CDR3 totals 16 residues. Germline-derived CDR1 and CDR2 are SEHNR and FQNEAQ (reference sequence). The CDR3 protein is CASSLASGLAGDEQYF. The CDR3 bases are TGTGCCAGCAGCTTAGCGTCGGGACTAGCGGGAGACGAGCAGTACTTC.

The sample holds many counts of this clonotype. The chain couples TRBV6-1 to TRBJ1-1; 7 nucleotides agree with TRBD1. CDR3 length: 14 amino acids. Germline assignment: CDR1 MNHNS and CDR2 SASEGT. The trim removed 8 bases at V and 1 base at J, leaving 7 bases unmatched. Here the CDR3 reads CASEQGIPNTEAFF. CDR3 DNA sequence: TGTGCCAGCGAACAGGGGATTCCGAACACTGAAGCTTTCTTT.

The sample holds a few counts of this clonotype. The V and J genes are TRBV24-1 and TRBJ1-6, with 8 bases aligning to TRBD1. V lost 6 bases and J lost 10; bases outside the gene matches: 7. Germline CDR1 is KGHDR and CDR2 is SFDVKD. The CDR3 has 14 residues. CDR3 DNA sequence: TGTGCCACCAGTTTAGACAGGGGATTATCACCCCTCCACTTT. This encodes CATSLDRGLSPLHF.

This clonotype was seen at least ten times. This sequence joins TRBV20-1 and TRBJ2-5; 9 nucleotides match TRBD1. This CDR3 has 15 residues. Looked up from germline, CDR1 is DFQATT and CDR2 is SNEGSKA (reference sequence). With 6 bases clipped from V and 7 bases from J, the junction kept 15 bases outside the gene matches. CDR3 coding DNA: TGCAGTGCGCAAATATGGGACAGGGACCACGGGACCCAGTACTTC. It translates to CSAQIWDRDHGTQYF.

There are many counts of this clonotype. This sequence joins TRBV20-1 and TRBJ2-7; 11 bases are a match to TRBD2. V trimming: 2 bases; J trimming: 7 bases; junction bases outside the gene matches: 4. The CDR3 is made up of 13 amino acids. Germline V gene sequence: CDR1 DFQATT, CDR2 SNEGSKA (reference sequence). This chain's CDR3 is CSARSSGGREQYF. CDR3 sequence (DNA): TGCAGTGCTAGATCTAGCGGGGGGAGGGAGCAGTACTTC.

This clonotype was observed a single time. V is TRBV7-2 and J is TRBJ1-1; D is possibly TRBD1 (6 bases). This CDR3 contains 15 residues. Germline lookup yields CDR1 SGHTA and CDR2 FQGNSA. Deletions cut 0 bases from V and 4 bases from J, with 12 bases between. The CDR3 DNA sequence: TGTGCCAGCAGCTTAGCGGTCCAAGGGGGCACTGAAGCTTTCTTT. Its translation: CASSLAVQGGTEAFF.

This clonotype was counted a few times. This chain connects TRBV4-1 to TRBJ1-1; TRBD1 matches at 7 bases. Trimming cost V 0 bases and J 7 bases; bases outside gene matches: 5. The length of the CDR3 is 14 residues. The germline gives CDR1 MGHRA, CDR2 YSYEKL. CDR3 sequence reads: CASSQEGRQGEAFF. The CDR3 nucleotides read TGCGCCAGCAGCCAAGAGGGAAGACAGGGTGAAGCTTTCTTT.

The chain combines TRBV24-1 with TRBJ2-6, with D perhaps matching TRBD1 (6 bases). This CDR3 comprises 18 residues. Germline V gene sequence: CDR1 KGHDR, CDR2 SFDVKD. With 4 bases removed from V and 0 bases from J, the gap between germline ends came to 15 bases. CDR3 residues: CATSDANREHSGANVLTF. CDR3 nucleotide sequence: TGTGCCACCAGTGACGCAAACAGGGAACACTCTGGGGCCAACGTCCTGACTTTC.